Listed below are T cell receptor beta chains from one sample, sequenced in a study of OX40 agonist ivuxolimab in advanced cancers. The assay was immunoSEQ multiplex PCR, and TCRdb's table has in-frame clones only and misses some. The sample holds tens of thousands of clones, about 81% seen once. The specimen comprised CD4+ or CD8+ T cells sorted from blood, sampled in a trial of the OX40 agonist ivuxolimab. These receptors all come from an adult with an advanced solid tumor such as melanoma, head and neck, liver or kidney cancer. Each CDR3 is given with its conserved first and last residue. Fields, in order: V gene, D gene, clone size, J gene, CDR3 protein, CDR3 DNA. D genes are given only for firm matches. Only some rows state a clone size, as once, few, many or a class for expanded clones.

V: TRBV5-3
D: TRBD1
size: NA
J: TRBJ1-3
CDR3: CARSLAVDRGPGVGNTIYF
DNA: TGTGCCAGAAGCTTGGCCGTGGACAGGGGGCCGGGAGTAGGAAACACCATATATTTT

V: TRBV19
D: TRBD2
size: NA
J: TRBJ2-1
CDR3: CASSISLAGMVNEQFF
DNA: TGTGCCAGTAGTATCTCCCTAGCGGGAATGGTCAATGAGCAGTTCTTC

V: TRBV5-3
D: TRBD1
size: medium-sized
J: TRBJ2-7
CDR3: CARGQGPYEQYF
DNA: TGTGCCAGAGGACAGGGACCCTACGAGCAGTACTTC

V: TRBV4-2
D: NA
size: NA
J: TRBJ2-3
CDR3: CASSHGTAGDTQYF
DNA: TGTGCCAGCAGCCACGGGACAGCGGGAGATACGCAGTATTTT

V: TRBV7-9
D: NA
size: once
J: TRBJ2-7
CDR3: CASTPGSWRGGYEQYF
DNA: TGTGCCAGCACCCCGGGGTCTTGGAGGGGAGGTTACGAGCAGTACTTC

V: TRBV19
D: TRBD2
size: NA
J: TRBJ2-1
CDR3: CASSIWSGGAYNEQFF
DNA: TGTGCCAGTAGTATTTGGAGCGGGGGGGCTTACAATGAGCAGTTCTTC

V: TRBV4-1
D: TRBD1
size: NA
J: TRBJ1-1
CDR3: CASSLGTGAGTEAFF
DNA: TGCGCCAGCAGCCTCGGGACAGGGGCGGGCACTGAAGCTTTCTTT

V: TRBV28
D: NA
size: NA
J: TRBJ2-7
CDR3: CASRSVGAYEQYF
DNA: TGTGCCAGCAGGTCCGTCGGAGCCTACGAGCAGTACTTC

V: TRBV9
D: NA
size: NA
J: TRBJ2-1
CDR3: CASSVSSPYNEQFF
DNA: TGTGCCAGCAGCGTAAGTTCCCCCTACAATGAGCAGTTCTTC

V: TRBV7-8
D: NA
size: once
J: TRBJ2-7
CDR3: CASSSQGRGLRYEQYF
DNA: TGTGCCAGCAGCTCCCAGGGTAGAGGCCTTCGTTACGAGCAGTACTTC